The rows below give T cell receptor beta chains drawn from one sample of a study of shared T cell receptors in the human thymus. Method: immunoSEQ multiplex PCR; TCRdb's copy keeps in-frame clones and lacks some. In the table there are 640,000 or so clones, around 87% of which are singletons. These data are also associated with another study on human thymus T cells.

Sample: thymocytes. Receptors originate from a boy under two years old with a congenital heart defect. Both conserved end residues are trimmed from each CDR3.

ASSSDRGHTEAF | TRBJ1-1 | 12 | TRBV7-2
ASRTGGNTEAF | TRBJ1-1 | 11 | TRBV27
ATSRVSGVYNEQF | TRBJ2-1 | 13 | TRBV15
ASSLEGTGSTDTQY | TRBJ2-3 | 14 | TRBV5-6
ASSRPNRGGDTGELF | TRBJ2-2 | 15 | TRBV27
ASSPSPGSSYEQY | TRBJ2-7 | 13 | TRBV6-5
ASSQSEGHLSYEQY | TRBJ2-7 | 14 | TRBV14
ASSEIPNARVQETQY | TRBJ2-5 | 15 | TRBV6-1
ASSLRGLHSPLH | TRBJ1-6 | 12 | TRBV7-2
ASSLREGAYEQY | TRBJ2-7 | 12 | TRBV27
ASSLGGPVYEQY | TRBJ2-7 | 12 | TRBV7-2
ASSEGLTDTQY | TRBJ2-3 | 11 | TRBV6-1
ASSHTSGGADTQY | TRBJ2-3 | 13 | TRBV19
ASSLAVNSTSGCYEQY | TRBJ2-7 | 16 | TRBV5-1
ASNSDSRNTGELF | TRBJ2-2 | 13 | TRBV2
ASSQDWSHPYEQY | TRBJ2-7 | 13 | TRBV14
ASSLFGNRGPSHEQF | TRBJ2-1 | 15 | TRBV5-4
ASSKGLPRGIKSNQPQH | TRBJ1-5 | 17 | TRBV19
ATSRDHAGTGPTNEKLF | TRBJ1-4 | 17 | TRBV15
ASSTGLAGVEETQY | TRBJ2-5 | 14 | TRBV5-4
ASSVQRPENSNQPQH | TRBJ1-5 | 15 | TRBV19
ASSRAGGSTDTQY | TRBJ2-3 | 13 | TRBV6-4
ASSQDSASGRAGTDTQY | TRBJ2-3 | 17 | TRBV4-1
AWTFDRTTDTQY | TRBJ2-3 | 12 | TRBV30
ASSYRGGLVPETQY | TRBJ2-5 | 14 | TRBV28
ASSDKQGDTEAF | TRBJ1-1 | 12 | TRBV6-1
ASSPSGTGHYEQY | TRBJ2-7 | 13 | TRBV27
ASSKRTGKVYGYT | TRBJ1-2 | 13 | TRBV6-6
ASSENRGSTEAF | TRBJ1-1 | 12 | TRBV25-1
ATSVTGELF | TRBJ2-2 | 9 | TRBV28
AWSVRDSHQPQH | TRBJ1-5 | 12 | TRBV30
ASIAGQGNNEQF | TRBJ2-1 | 12 | TRBV2
ASSRRTAGKRTGELF | TRBJ2-2 | 15 | TRBV5-1
ASSLGEGDRGRGEQY | TRBJ2-7 | 15 | TRBV28
ASRGGRSDTQY | TRBJ2-3 | 11 | TRBV25-1
SVVPGVAESPYEQY | TRBJ2-7 | 14 | TRBV29-1
ASSLEGGEGATNEKLF | TRBJ1-4 | 16 | TRBV5-6
ASSQDPESLDTGELF | TRBJ2-2 | 15 | TRBV4-2
ASSLGLTSGAQETQY | TRBJ2-5 | 15 | TRBV5-1
ASSKLTSGRYNEQF | TRBJ2-1 | 14 | TRBV21-1
ATAGSYNEQF | TRBJ2-1 | 10 | TRBV28
ASSFLGGTNYGYT | TRBJ1-2 | 13 | TRBV28
ASSAIRPGLPEF | TRBJ2-1 | 12 | TRBV7-8
ASSQLAEREEQY | TRBJ2-7 | 12 | TRBV27
ASSSKVPGQGNTGELF | TRBJ2-2 | 16 | TRBV7-3
ASSPASTGDRNQPQH | TRBJ1-5 | 15 | TRBV28
ASSVEGTSGRTLSETGELF | TRBJ2-2 | 19 | TRBV9
ASSQVLARGAPKDTQY | TRBJ2-3 | 16 | TRBV4-3
ASSASPSSSYEQY | TRBJ2-7 | 13 | TRBV10-1
ASSPEQGKYTDTQY | TRBJ2-3 | 14 | TRBV5-6
ASSLGVLATNEKLF | TRBJ1-4 | 14 | TRBV5-1
ASSLCRHPSCRLKIYRSNQPQH | TRBJ1-5 | 22 | TRBV28
ASRDTSTSF | TRBJ2-1 | 9 | TRBV11-2
ASNSVGAHTEAF | TRBJ1-1 | 12 | TRBV27